This T cell receptor (beta chain) was identified during a study of blood T cell repertoires in COVID-19. Study-wide context: The United States, Italy and Spain provided the acute and convalescent COVID-19 samples.

V lost 4 bases and J lost 1; bases outside the gene matches: 6. The CDR3 is made up of 15 amino acids. CDR1 is LGHDT, CDR2 YNNKEL, per germline (reference sequence). Comment on this clone: At the DNA level, this CDR3 is encoded by other sequences in the same sample as well.

Per the original methods: Amplifying reference gene primers gave estimates of nucleated cell counts. The method was immunoSEQ multiplex PCR; TCRdb's version includes in-frame clones alone and lacks a portion of them. V, J and clone size reflect that table, while D and trimming were determined from the DNA. The table shows 70,000 to 90,000 clones, with roughly 86% occurring only once. This TCR came from a woman at least 80 years old with acute or convalescent COVID-19. The sequenced sample was peripheral blood. The gene calls are TRBV3-1 (or the pseudogene TRBV3-2) and TRBJ1-1; the match to TRBD1 covers 7 bases. The CDR3 region is CASSPQGSANTEAFF. In DNA, the CDR3 is TGTGCCAGCAGCCCACAGGGGTCGGCGAACACTGAAGCTTTCTTT.